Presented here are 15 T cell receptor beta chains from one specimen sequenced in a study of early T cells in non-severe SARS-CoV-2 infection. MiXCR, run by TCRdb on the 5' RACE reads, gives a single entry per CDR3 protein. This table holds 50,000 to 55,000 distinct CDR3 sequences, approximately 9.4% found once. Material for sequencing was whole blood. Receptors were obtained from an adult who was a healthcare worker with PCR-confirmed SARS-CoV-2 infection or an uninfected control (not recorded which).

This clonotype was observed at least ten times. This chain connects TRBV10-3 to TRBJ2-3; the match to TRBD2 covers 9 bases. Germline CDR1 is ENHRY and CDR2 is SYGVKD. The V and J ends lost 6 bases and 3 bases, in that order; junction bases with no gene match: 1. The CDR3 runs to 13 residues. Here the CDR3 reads CAIRTSGTDTQYF. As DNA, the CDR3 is TGTGCCATCAGGACTAGCGGAACAGATACGCAGTATTTT.

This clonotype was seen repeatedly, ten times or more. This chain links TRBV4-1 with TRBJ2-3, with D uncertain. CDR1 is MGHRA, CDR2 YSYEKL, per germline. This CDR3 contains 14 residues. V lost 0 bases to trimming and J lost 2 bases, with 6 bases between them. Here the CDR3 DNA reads TGCGCCAGCAGCCAAGAATGGAACACAGATACGCAGTATTTT. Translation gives CASSQEWNTDTQYF.

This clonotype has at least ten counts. Here the CDR3 DNA reads TGTGCCAGCAGCCAAGTTAACGAGCAGTACTTC. It encodes CASSQVNEQYF. This chain joins TRBV3-1 and TRBJ2-7; D unresolved. The CDR3 is 11 residues long. V was trimmed by 1 base and J by 5 bases, leaving 3 bases between them. Germline assignment: CDR1 LGHDT and CDR2 YNNKEL (reference sequence).

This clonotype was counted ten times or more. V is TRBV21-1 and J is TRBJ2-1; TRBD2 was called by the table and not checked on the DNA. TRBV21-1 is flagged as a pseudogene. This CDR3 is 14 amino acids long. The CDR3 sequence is CASTTSAHYNEQFF. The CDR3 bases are TGTGCCAGCACAACTAGCGCTCACTACAATGAGCAGTTCTTC.

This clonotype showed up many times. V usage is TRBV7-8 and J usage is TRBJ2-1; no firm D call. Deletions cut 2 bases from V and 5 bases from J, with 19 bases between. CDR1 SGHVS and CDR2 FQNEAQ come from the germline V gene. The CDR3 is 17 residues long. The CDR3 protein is CASSLSEMVAQNNEQFF. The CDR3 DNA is TGTGCCAGCAGCTTATCCGAAATGGTAGCCCAAAACAATGAGCAGTTCTTC.

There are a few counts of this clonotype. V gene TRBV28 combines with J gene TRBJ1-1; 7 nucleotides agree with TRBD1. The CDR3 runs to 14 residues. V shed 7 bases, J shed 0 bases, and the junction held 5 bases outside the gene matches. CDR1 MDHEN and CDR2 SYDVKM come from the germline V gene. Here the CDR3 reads CASTGGQMNTEAFF. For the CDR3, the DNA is TGTGCCAGCACCGGGGGACAGATGAACACTGAAGCTTTCTTT.

The CDR3 spells CASSGRQDGEQYF. The CDR3, as DNA: TGTGCCAGCAGCGGCAGACAGGATGGCGAGCAGTACTTC. This chain links TRBV9 with TRBJ2-7, with a weak D call TRBD1 (6 bases). V shed 3 bases and J shed 6 bases, with 13 bases lying between them. The CDR3 loop spans 13 amino acids. Germline CDR1 and CDR2: SGDLS and YYNGEE.

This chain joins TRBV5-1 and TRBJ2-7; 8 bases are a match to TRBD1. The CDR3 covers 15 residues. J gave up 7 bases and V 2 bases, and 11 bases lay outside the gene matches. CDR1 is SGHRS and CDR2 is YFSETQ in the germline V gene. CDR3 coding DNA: TGCGCCAGCAGCTTCTCCGGGGACAGGCTGGGGGAGCAGTACTTC. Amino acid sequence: CASSFSGDRLGEQYF.

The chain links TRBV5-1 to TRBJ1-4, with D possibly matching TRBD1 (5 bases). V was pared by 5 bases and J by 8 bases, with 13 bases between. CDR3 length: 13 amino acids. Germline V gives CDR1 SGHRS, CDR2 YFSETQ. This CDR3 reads CASREGMSEKLFF. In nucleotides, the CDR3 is TGCGCCAGCAGAGAGGGGATGAGCGAAAAACTGTTTTTT. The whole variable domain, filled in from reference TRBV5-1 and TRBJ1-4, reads KAGVTQTPRYLIKTRGQQVTLSCSPISGHRSVSWYQQTPGQGLQFLFEYFSETQRNKGNFPGRFSGRQFSNSRSEMNVSTLELGDSALYLCASREGMSEKLFFGSGTQLSVL.

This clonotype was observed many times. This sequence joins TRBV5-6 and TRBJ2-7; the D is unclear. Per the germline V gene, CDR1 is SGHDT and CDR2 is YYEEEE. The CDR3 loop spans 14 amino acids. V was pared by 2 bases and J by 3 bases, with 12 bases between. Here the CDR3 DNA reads TGTGCCAGCAGCTTAGCTTCCCCGGGCTACGAGCAGTACTTC. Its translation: CASSLASPGYEQYF.

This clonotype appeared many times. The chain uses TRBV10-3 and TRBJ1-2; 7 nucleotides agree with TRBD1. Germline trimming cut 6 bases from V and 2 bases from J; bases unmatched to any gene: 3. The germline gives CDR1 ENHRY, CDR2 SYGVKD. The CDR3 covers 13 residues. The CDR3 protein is CAIRMGQNYGYTF. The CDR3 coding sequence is TGTGCCATCAGGATGGGACAGAACTATGGCTACACCTTC.

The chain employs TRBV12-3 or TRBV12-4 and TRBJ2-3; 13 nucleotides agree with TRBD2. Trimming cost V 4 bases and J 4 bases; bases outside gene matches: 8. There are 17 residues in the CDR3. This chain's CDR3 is CASSSPFGLAGADTQYF. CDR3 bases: TGTGCCAGCAGTTCCCCTTTTGGACTAGCGGGAGCAGATACGCAGTATTTT.

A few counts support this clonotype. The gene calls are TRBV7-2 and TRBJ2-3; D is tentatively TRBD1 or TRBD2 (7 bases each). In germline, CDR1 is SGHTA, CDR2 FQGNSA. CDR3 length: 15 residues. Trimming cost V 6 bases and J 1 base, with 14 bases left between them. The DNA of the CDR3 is TGTGCCAGCAGGCCAGGGGGGGGAGGCACAGATACGCAGTATTTT. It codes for CASRPGGGGTDTQYF. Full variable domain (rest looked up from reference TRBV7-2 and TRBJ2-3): GAGVSQSPSNKVTEKGKDVELRCDPISGHTALYWYRQSLGQGLEFLIYFQGNSAPDKSGLPSDRFSAERTGGSVSTLTIQRTQQEDSAVYLCASRPGGGGTDTQYFGPGTRLTVL.

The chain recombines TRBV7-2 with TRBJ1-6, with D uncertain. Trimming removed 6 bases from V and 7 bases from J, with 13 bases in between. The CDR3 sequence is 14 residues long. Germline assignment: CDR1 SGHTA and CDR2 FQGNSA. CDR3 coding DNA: TGTGCCAGCAGTCAGCCTAACGGGAATTCACCCCTCCACTTT. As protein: CASSQPNGNSPLHF.

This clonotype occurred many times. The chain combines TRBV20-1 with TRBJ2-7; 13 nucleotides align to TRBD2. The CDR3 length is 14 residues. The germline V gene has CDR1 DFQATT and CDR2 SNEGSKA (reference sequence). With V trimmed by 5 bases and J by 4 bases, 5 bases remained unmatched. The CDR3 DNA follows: TGCAGTGCTGGGGGGACTAGCGGGGCATACGAGCAGTACTTC. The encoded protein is CSAGGTSGAYEQYF.